The 5 T cell receptor beta chains given below trace back to one sample, sequenced in a study of CD8 T cells in Susac syndrome. Reverse transcription used about 0.45 to 1 ug RNA and random hexamers. MiXCR was run by TCRdb on the immunoSEQ multiplex PCR reads, yielding one entry per CDR3 protein. The repertoire holds about 90,000 distinct CDR3 sequences, with about 93% as singletons. The specimen sequenced was CD8+ T cells from PBMCs. The receptors shown here come from a human donor in good health.

The V call is TRBV3-1, the J call TRBJ2-5, with 14 bases lining up with TRBD2. Germline V gene data show CDR1 as LGHDT and CDR2 as YNNKEL (reference sequence). This CDR3 region has 15 residues. J lost 5 bases, V lost 6 bases, and 5 bases had no gene match. For the CDR3, the DNA is TGTGCCAGCAGGGAGGGACTAGCGGGGGACGAGACCCAGTACTTC. Amino acid sequence: CASREGLAGDETQYF.

The genes are TRBV7-9 and TRBJ2-5; D unclear. V dropped 5 bases and J dropped 3 bases, with 4 bases sitting between them. The CDR3 has 11 residues. CDR1 is SEHNR, CDR2 FQNEAQ, per germline (reference sequence). The CDR3 DNA is TGTGCCAGCAGCATAGAAGAGACCCAGTACTTC. It codes for CASSIEETQYF. The full variable domain, completed using reference TRBV7-9 and TRBJ2-5, is DTGVSQNPRHKITKRGQNVTFRCDPISEHNRLYWYRQTLGQGPEFLTYFQNEAQLEKSRLLSDRFSAERPKGSFSTLEIQRTEQGDSAMYLCASSIEETQYFGPGTRLLVL.

This chain links TRBV12-3 or TRBV12-4 with TRBJ1-5; 10 bases align to TRBD1. The V segment lost 4 bases and the J segment 4 bases; nucleotides outside the gene matches: 13. The CDR3 has 18 residues. The CDR3 loop is CASSSDSGTGVGNQPQHF. CDR3 DNA sequence: TGTGCCAGCAGTTCTGATTCCGGGACAGGGGTAGGGAATCAGCCCCAGCATTTT.

This clonotype was counted a single time. This chain uses TRBV20-1 with TRBJ2-2, with D perhaps TRBD2 (7 bases). V was cut by 5 bases and J by 1 base, with 14 bases left in between. The CDR3 is made up of 15 amino acids. From germline, CDR1 is DFQATT and CDR2 SNEGSKA (reference sequence). CDR3 region: CSAEGGALNTGELFF. The CDR3 DNA reads as TGCAGTGCTGAGGGGGGGGCATTGAACACCGGGGAGCTGTTTTTT.

This clonotype appeared a single time. DNA of the CDR3: TGTGCCAGCAGTGACTTCAATTCGAGCAATCAGCCCCAGCATTTT. It specifies CASSDFNSSNQPQHF. The chain has TRBV6-1 and TRBJ1-5; D ambiguous. V lost 3 bases and J lost 1, with 10 bases in between. Per the germline V gene, CDR1 is MNHNS and CDR2 is SASEGT. This CDR3 is 15 amino acids long.